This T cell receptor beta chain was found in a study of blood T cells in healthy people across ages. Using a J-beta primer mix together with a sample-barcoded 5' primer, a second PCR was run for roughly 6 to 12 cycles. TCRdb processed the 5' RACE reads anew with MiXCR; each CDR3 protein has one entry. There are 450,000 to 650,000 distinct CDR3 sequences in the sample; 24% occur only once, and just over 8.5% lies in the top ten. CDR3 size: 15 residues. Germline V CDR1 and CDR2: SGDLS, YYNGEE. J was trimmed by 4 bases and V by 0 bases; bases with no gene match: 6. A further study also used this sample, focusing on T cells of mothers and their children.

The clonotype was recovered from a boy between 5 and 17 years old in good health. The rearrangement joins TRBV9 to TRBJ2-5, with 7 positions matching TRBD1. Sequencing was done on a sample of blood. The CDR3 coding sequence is TGTGCCAGCAGCGTAGGAGACAGGGAGAGAGAGACCCAGTACTTC. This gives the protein CASSVGDRERETQYF. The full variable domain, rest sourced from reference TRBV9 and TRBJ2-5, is DSGVTQTPKHLITATGQRVTLRCSPRSGDLSVYWYQQSLDQGLQFLIQYYNGEERAKGNILERFSAQQFPDLHSELNLSSLELGDSALYFCASSVGDRERETQYFGPGTRLLVL.